This T cell receptor (beta chain) was captured in a study of glioma-infiltrating T cells. Study results and limitations: Only very few CDR3 sequences appeared in both tissue and blood. Tissue-blood divergence was below expectation in non-neoplastic patients, above in gliomas.

Using RNA template, CDR3s of TCR alpha and beta were amplified with iRepertoire arm-PCR. Input was 100-400 ng of tissue mRNA or PBMC total RNA. TCRdb re-derived calls from the multiplex PCR reads in MiXCR, one entry per CDR3 protein. The sample yields 150,000 to 200,000 distinct CDR3 sequences, more than 30% seen once. Germline-derived CDR1 and CDR2 are MDHEN and SYDVKM. This CDR3 is built from 16 residues. Comment on this clonotype: Its antigen is currently unknown. This could be a read error, since a much larger clone is one nucleotide away.

This receptor was taken from a human donor with low-grade glioma or glioblastoma, undergoing nonglioma brain surgery, or in good health (not recorded which). The gene calls are TRBV28 and TRBJ2-1, with a tentative D call TRBD2 (7 bases). Source material: glioma tissue, nonneoplastic brain tissue, or PBMCs (not recorded which). In nucleotides, the CDR3 is TGTGCCAGCAGTTCTATGGGGGGGGCGACCTACAATCAGCAGTTCTTC. Translating gives CASSSMGGATYNQQFF.